The 11 T cell receptor beta chains below were found in one sample sequenced in a study of control samples from healthy donors and cancer patients (dated by TCRdb to 2020 to 2022). Library creation used the immunoSEQ multiplex PCR assay. What TCRdb holds here is the immuneACCESS table cut down to in-frame rearrangements. Part of the clones is not present; checked against another copy, under half of the missing clones reflect an unresolved V gene, and the others are unexplained. The sample table contains some 76,000 clones; only one count was recorded for roughly nine tenths of them. Clones ranked in the top ten supply roughly a fifth of the sample. Material for sequencing was PBMCs. Receptors originate from a man in his 60s with lung cancer.

The chain links TRBV27 to TRBJ1-4; D uncertain. The CDR3 loop spans 12 amino acids. Looked up from germline, CDR1 is MNHEY and CDR2 is SMNVEV (reference sequence). CDR3 amino acids: CDDRAIGEKLFF. The CDR3 nucleotides read TGTGACGATAGGGCGATAGGTGAAAAACTGTTTTTT.

V gene TRBV25-1 combines with J gene TRBJ1-1; TRBD1 aligns across 7 bases. Looked up from germline, CDR1 is MGHDK and CDR2 is SYGVNS. The junction had 9 bases not matched to a gene; V was cut back by 5 bases and J by 0 bases. The CDR3 contains 16 residues. CDR3 amino acids: CASSSTGVLLNTEAFF. The CDR3 coding sequence is TGTGCCAGCAGTTCTACAGGGGTCCTCTTGAACACTGAAGCTTTCTTT.

The rearrangement links TRBV7-9 to TRBJ2-3; D is unclear. V shed 1 base and J shed 2 bases, with 4 bases lying between them. This CDR3 has 13 amino acids. From germline, CDR1 is SEHNR and CDR2 FQNEAQ (reference sequence). DNA of the CDR3: TGTGCCAGCAGCTTAGGAGTCACAGATACGCAGTATTTT. Translated, it gives CASSLGVTDTQYF.

The V and J genes are TRBV27 and TRBJ2-7; TRBD1 agrees at 8 bases. CDR1 and CDR2 from the germline V gene are MNHEY and SMNVEV (reference sequence). The J segment lost 3 bases and the V segment lost 3 bases, leaving 4 bases of the junction unmatched. The CDR3 runs to 14 residues. DNA for the CDR3: TGTGCCAGCAGTTTCCGGACAGGGTTCTACGAGCAGTACTTC. Translating it yields CASSFRTGFYEQYF.

This chain connects TRBV21-1 to TRBJ2-5. TRBV21-1 is listed as a pseudogene. The CDR3 extends over 13 amino acids. The CDR3 reads CATWVERDETQYF. CDR3 in DNA: TGTGCCACATGGGTTGAACGAGACGAGACCCAGTACTTC.

V usage is TRBV10-3 and J usage is TRBJ1-2; 9 bases are a match to TRBD1. The CDR3 has 14 amino acids. Trimming took 6 bases from V and 8 from J; bases not matched to a gene: 10. Germline CDR1 ENHRY, CDR2 SYGVKD. CDR3 in DNA: TGTGCCATCAGGCGGGACAGGGATGGCGACGGCTACACCTTC. It encodes CAIRRDRDGDGYTF.

The chain employs TRBV5-1 and TRBJ2-5; D not certain. The V gene's germline CDR1 is SGHRS and CDR2 YFSETQ. V lost 0 bases, J lost 4 bases, and 4 bases lay in between. This CDR3 is built from 12 residues. CDR3 amino acids: CASSLARETQYF. Written as DNA, the CDR3 is TGCGCCAGCAGCTTGGCCAGAGAGACCCAGTACTTC.

The chain has TRBV9 and TRBJ1-6, with D unresolved. The CDR3 spans 13 residues. Germline V gene data show CDR1 as SGDLS and CDR2 as YYNGEE. With 3 bases removed from V and 4 bases from J, the gap between germline ends came to 5 bases. CDR3 DNA: TGTGCCAGCAGCGCACCGTATAATTCACCCCTCCACTTT. Its translation is CASSAPYNSPLHF.

The table lists this clone with a few counts. A read error may account for a junction end that differs from germline. The identical CDR3 is also encoded by other nucleotide sequences in the sample. This sequence joins TRBV18 and TRBJ1-1; unclear D gene. CDR1 is KGHSH, CDR2 LQKENI, per germline. This CDR3 region has 12 residues. CDR3 region: CASSPLNTEAFF. For the CDR3, the DNA is TGTGCCAGCTCGCCACTCAACACTGAAGCTTTCTTT.

The chain carries TRBV5-5 and TRBJ2-2; TRBD2 is a possible D gene (6 bases). V dropped 4 bases and J dropped 1 base, with 8 bases sitting between them. Per the germline V gene, CDR1 is SGHKS and CDR2 is YYEKEE (reference sequence). This CDR3 region has 14 residues. The CDR3 region has the DNA TGTGCCAGCAGCCGGAGGGGGAACACCGGGGAGCTGTTTTTT. The encoded protein is CASSRRGNTGELFF.

This chain joins TRBV12-3 or TRBV12-4 and TRBJ1-5, with D perhaps matching TRBD1 (6 bases). Between the trimmed V and J ends, which lost 1 base and 6 bases, there was a span of 7 bases. The CDR3 totals 13 residues. This CDR3 reads CASSLGGAQPQHF. The CDR3 DNA reads as TGTGCCAGCAGTTTAGGGGGGGCTCAGCCCCAGCATTTT.